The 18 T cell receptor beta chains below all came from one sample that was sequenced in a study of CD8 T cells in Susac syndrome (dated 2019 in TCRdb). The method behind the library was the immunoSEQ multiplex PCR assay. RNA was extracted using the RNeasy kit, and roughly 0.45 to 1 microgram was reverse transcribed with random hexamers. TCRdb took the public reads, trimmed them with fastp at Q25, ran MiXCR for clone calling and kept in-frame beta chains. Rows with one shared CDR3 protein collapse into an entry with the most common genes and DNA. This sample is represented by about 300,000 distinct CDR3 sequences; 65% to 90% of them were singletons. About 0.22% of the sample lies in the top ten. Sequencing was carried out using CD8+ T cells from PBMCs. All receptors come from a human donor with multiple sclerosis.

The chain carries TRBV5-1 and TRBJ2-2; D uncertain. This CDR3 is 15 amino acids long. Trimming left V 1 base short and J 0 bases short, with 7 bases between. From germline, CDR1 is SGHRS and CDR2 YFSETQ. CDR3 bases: TGCGCCAGCAGCTTGCAACAGACGAACACCGGGGAGCTGTTTTTT. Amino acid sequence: CASSLQQTNTGELFF.

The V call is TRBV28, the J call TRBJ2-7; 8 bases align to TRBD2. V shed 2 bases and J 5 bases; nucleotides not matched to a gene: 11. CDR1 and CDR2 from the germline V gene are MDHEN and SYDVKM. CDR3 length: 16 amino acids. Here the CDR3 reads CASSLLRGGVGHEQYF. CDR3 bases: TGTGCCAGCAGTTTACTTCGGGGGGGAGTAGGCCACGAGCAGTACTTC.

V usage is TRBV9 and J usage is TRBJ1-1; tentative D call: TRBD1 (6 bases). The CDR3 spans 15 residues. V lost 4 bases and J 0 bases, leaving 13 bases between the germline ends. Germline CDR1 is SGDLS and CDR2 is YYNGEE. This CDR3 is CASSPPGAVNTEAFF. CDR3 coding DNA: TGTGCCAGCAGCCCGCCGGGGGCAGTGAACACTGAAGCTTTCTTT.

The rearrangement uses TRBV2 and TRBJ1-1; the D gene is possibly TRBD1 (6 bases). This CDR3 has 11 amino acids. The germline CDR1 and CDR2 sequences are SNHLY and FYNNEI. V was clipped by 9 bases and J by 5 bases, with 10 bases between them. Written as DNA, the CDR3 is TGTGCCAGACAGGGTGAGACTGAAGCTTTCTTT. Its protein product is CARQGETEAFF.

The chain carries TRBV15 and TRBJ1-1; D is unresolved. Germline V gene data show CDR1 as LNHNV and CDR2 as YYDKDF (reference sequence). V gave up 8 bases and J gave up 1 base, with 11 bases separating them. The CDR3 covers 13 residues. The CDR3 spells CATRNGGNTEAFF. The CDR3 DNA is TGTGCCACCCGTAACGGAGGGAACACTGAAGCTTTCTTT.

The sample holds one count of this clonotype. The CDR3 DNA sequence: TGTGCCAGCAGTTTGTGGGGGGGGCCGACCACTGAAGCTTTCTTT. This encodes CASSLWGGPTTEAFF. This chain uses TRBV27 with TRBJ1-1; a weak D match, TRBD1 (6 bases). V was cut by 3 bases and J by 4 bases, with 15 bases left in between. In germline, CDR1 is MNHEY, CDR2 SMNVEV (reference sequence). The CDR3 extends over 15 amino acids.

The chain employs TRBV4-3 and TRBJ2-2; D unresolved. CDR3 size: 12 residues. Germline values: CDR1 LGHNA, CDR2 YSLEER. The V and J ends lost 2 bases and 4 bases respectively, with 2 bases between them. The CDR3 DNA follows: TGCGCCAGCAGCCAACTCACCGGGGAGCTGTTTTTT. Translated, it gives CASSQLTGELFF.

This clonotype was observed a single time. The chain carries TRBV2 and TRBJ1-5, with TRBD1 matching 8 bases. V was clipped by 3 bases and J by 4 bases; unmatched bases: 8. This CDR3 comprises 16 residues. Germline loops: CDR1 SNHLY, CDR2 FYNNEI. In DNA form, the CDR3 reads TGTGCCAGCAGTGATGCCCTTGGACAGGGAAATCAGCCCCAGCATTTT. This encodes CASSDALGQGNQPQHF.

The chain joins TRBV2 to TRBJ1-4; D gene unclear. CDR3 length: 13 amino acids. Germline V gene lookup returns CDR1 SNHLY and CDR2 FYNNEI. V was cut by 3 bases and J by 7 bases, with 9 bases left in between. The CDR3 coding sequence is TGTGCCAGCAGTGACGGGGTTGTTGAAAAACTGTTTTTT. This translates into CASSDGVVEKLFF. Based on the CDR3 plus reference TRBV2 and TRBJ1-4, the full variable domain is EPEVTQTPSHQVTQMGQEVILRCVPISNHLYFYWYRQILGQKVEFLVSFYNNEISEKSEIFDDQFSVERPDGSNFTLKIRSTKLEDSAMYFCASSDGVVEKLFFGSGTQLSVL.

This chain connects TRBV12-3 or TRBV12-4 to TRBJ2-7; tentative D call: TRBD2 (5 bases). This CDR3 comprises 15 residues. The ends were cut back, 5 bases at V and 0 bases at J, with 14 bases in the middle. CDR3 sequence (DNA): TGTGCCAGCAGTCCGACCAGCGGTCTCTCCTACGAGCAGTACTTC. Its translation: CASSPTSGLSYEQYF.

The CDR3: CASSRGLAGVLSSYEQYF. The CDR3 region has the DNA TGTGCCAGCAGCCGGGGACTAGCGGGAGTCCTGAGCTCCTACGAGCAGTACTTC. V usage is TRBV6-2 or TRBV6-3 and J usage is TRBJ2-7, with 14 bases matching TRBD2. CDR1 and CDR2 from the germline V gene are MNHEY and SVGEGT. V lost 6 bases to trimming and J lost 0 bases; unmatched junction nucleotides: 10. This CDR3 is built from 18 residues.

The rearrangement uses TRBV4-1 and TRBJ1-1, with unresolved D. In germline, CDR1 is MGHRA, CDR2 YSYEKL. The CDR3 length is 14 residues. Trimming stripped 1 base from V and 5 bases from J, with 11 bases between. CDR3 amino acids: CASSQGMVPTEAFF. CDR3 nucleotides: TGCGCCAGCAGCCAAGGGATGGTCCCGACTGAAGCTTTCTTT.

The CDR3 here is CASSSLTRENTEAFF. The CDR3 nucleotides read TGTGCCAGCAGCTCCCTTACTAGGGAGAACACTGAAGCTTTCTTT. The V call is TRBV5-6, the J call TRBJ1-1; D gene uncertain. V was trimmed by 3 bases and J by 1 base, leaving 13 bases between them. Looked up from germline, CDR1 is SGHDT and CDR2 is YYEEEE. The CDR3 spans 15 residues.

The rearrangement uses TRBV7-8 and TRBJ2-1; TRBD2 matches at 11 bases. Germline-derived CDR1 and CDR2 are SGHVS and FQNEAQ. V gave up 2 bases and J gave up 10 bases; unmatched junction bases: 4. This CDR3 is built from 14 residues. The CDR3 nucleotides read TGTGCCAGCAGCTTACTAGCGGGAGGTTGGGAGCAGTTCTTC. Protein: CASSLLAGGWEQFF.

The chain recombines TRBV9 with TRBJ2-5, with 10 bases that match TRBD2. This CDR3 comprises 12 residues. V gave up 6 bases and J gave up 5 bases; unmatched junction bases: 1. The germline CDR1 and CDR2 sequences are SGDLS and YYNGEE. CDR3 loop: CASKGLAETQYF. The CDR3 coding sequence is TGTGCCAGCAAGGGACTAGCGGAGACCCAGTACTTC.

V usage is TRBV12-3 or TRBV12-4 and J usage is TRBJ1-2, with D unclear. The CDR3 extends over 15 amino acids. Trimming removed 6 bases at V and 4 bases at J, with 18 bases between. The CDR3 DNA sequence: TGTGCCAGCAGCCTCCAGGCGAGGTCCGGCTATGGCTACACCTTC. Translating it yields CASSLQARSGYGYTF.

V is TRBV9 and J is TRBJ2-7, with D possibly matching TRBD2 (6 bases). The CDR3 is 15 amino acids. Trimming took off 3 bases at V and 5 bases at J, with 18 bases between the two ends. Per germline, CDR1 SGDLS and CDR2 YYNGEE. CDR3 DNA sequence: TGTGCCAGCAGCGAGGGGACTGGCGTCATCGACGAGCAGTACTTC. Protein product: CASSEGTGVIDEQYF.

CDR3 region: CASSQELGLAGLGCEQFF. DNA for the CDR3: TGCGCCAGCAGCCAAGAACTGGGACTAGCGGGTTTGGGTTGTGAGCAGTTCTTC. The chain uses TRBV4-3 and TRBJ2-1; 12 bases fit TRBD2. Per the germline V gene, CDR1 is LGHNA and CDR2 is YSLEER. The trim removed 0 bases at V and 9 bases at J, leaving 12 bases unmatched. The CDR3 runs 18 residues.